These 2 T cell receptor beta chains share one sample of origin, sequenced in a study of shared clonotypes between healthy human individuals. The assay was immunoSEQ multiplex PCR, and TCRdb's table has in-frame clones only and misses some. Seen here are more than 900,000 clones, roughly 74% observed once, and the top ten hold roughly 0.61%. Input material: memory CD4+ T cells from PBMCs. Subset defined: CD45RA-negative fraction. Source of these receptors: a man younger than 35 in good health. Some clones in this sample may be carry-over from other donors' samples.

The genes are TRBV7-3 and TRBJ1-1; D is unclear. In germline, CDR1 is SGHTA, CDR2 FQGTGA. The CDR3 extends over 14 amino acids. Trimming left V 2 bases short and J 4 bases short, with 11 bases between. CDR3 in amino acids: CASSLYGTSTEAFF. DNA for the CDR3: TGTGCCAGCAGCTTATACGGAACGAGCACTGAAGCTTTCTTT.

This chain's CDR3 is CASSPGTPLDTQYF. CDR3 DNA sequence: TGTGCCAGCAGCCCGGGGACACCCCTCGATACGCAGTATTTT. The chain employs TRBV11-2 and TRBJ2-3; tentative D call: TRBD1 (6 bases). V was shortened by 5 bases and J by 6 bases, with 15 bases between the two germline ends. The CDR3 runs to 14 residues. Germline V gene data show CDR1 as SGHAT and CDR2 as FQNNGV.